This T cell receptor (beta chain) was sequenced during a study of neurological immune-mediated disorders. TCRdb recomputed calls from the 5' RACE reads with MiXCR, one row per CDR3 protein. The table lists approximately 30,000 distinct CDR3 sequences, about 21% of them singletons, with 16% in the top ten. The sequence was obtained from a woman aged 60-70 years in good health. The sequencing input was PBMCs.

The CDR3 sequence is CSVEQGTGKQYF. The CDR3 DNA follows: TGCAGCGTTGAACAGGGGACAGGGAAGCAGTACTTC. This rearrangement joins TRBV29-1 to TRBJ2-7; TRBD1 matches at 9 bases. Per germline, CDR1 SQVTM and CDR2 ANQGSEA. The CDR3 sequence is 12 residues long. Germline trimming cut 2 bases from V and 8 bases from J; bases unmatched to any gene: 4.